This passage covers 11 T cell receptor beta chains from one sample sequenced in a study of Graves' ophthalmopathy and Graves' hyperthyroidism. The TCR beta CDR3 regions underwent amplification from RNA transcripts. Amplification began with first-round RT-PCR using HTBI primers, then second-round multiplex PCR was performed. TCRdb re-called the multiplex PCR reads with MiXCR, one entry per CDR3 protein. The sample carries approximately 700,000 distinct CDR3 sequences, about two fifths recorded once. Sample: peripheral blood. These receptors all come from an adult man with Graves' ophthalmopathy.

Concerning this clonotype: A single base separates this from a much larger clone, so it may be a read error. The chain recombines TRBV7-3 with TRBJ2-5; either TRBD1 or TRBD2 may supply D (5 bases each). This CDR3 has 14 amino acids. From germline, CDR1 is SGHTA and CDR2 FQGTGA. The CDR3 is CVSSRDGIQETQYF. Here the CDR3 DNA reads TGTGTCAGTTCCCGGGACGGAATCCAAGAGACCCAGTACTTC.

Comment on this clonotype: A much larger clone lies one base from this, so it may be a read error. The chain recombines TRBV10-3 with TRBJ2-5; no reliable D call. This CDR3 has 13 amino acids. V shed 5 bases and J shed 5 bases, with 12 bases lying between them. Germline V gene sequence: CDR1 ENHRY, CDR2 SYGVKD. This CDR3 is CAISWQVQETQYF. CDR3 bases: TGTGCCATCAGTTGGCAGGTCCAGGAGACCCAGTACTTC.

In nucleotides, the CDR3 is TGCGCCAGCAGCGTAGCTTATCAGACTGCAAGCTCCTACGAGCAGTACTTC. This gives the protein CASSVAYQTASSYEQYF. This sequence joins TRBV5-1 and TRBJ2-7; D call uncertain. The CDR3 consists of 17 residues. The germline gives CDR1 SGHRS, CDR2 YFSETQ. V was clipped by 4 bases and J by 0 bases, with 20 bases between them.

A few counts support this clonotype. The chain employs TRBV5-5 and TRBJ2-5, with TRBD1 identical over 7 bases. The V and J ends lost 4 bases and 5 bases, in that order; junction bases with no gene match: 11. The CDR3 runs to 15 residues. Germline V lookup: CDR1 SGHKS, CDR2 YYEKEE (reference sequence). DNA for the CDR3: TGTGCCAGCAGCCCGGGTCAGAGGGGGCGCGAGACCCAGTACTTC. Translation: CASSPGQRGRETQYF.

Remarks on this clonotype: At one boundary the junction diverges from the germline segment, which might be a read error. V usage is TRBV7-2 and J usage is TRBJ1-1, with D possibly TRBD1 on 5 matching bases. The CDR3 runs to 14 residues. CDR1 and CDR2 from the germline V gene are SGHTA and FQGNSA. The CDR3 here is CASGLGTANTEAFF. CDR3 DNA: TGTGCCAGCGGCTTAGGGACTGCGAACACTGAAGCTTTCTTT.

The rearrangement uses TRBV5-4 and TRBJ2-7; no reliable D call. Germline V gives CDR1 SGHNT, CDR2 YYREEE (reference sequence). V gave up 2 bases and J gave up 5 bases, with 14 bases separating them. This CDR3 is 14 amino acids long. In DNA, the CDR3 is TGTGCCAGCAGCTTATATAGTCCCCCCCACGAGCAGTACTTC. This translates into CASSLYSPPHEQYF.

This clonotype has more than one count but fewer than ten. The V call is TRBV6-5, the J call TRBJ2-7; possible D gene TRBD2, 5 bases. The CDR3 is 12 amino acids. Trimming took 11 bases from V and 6 from J, leaving 17 bases between them. Germline CDR1 and CDR2: MNHEY and SVGAGI. The CDR3 DNA reads as TGTGCCTCCGGGGATGGTGCGTTCGAGCAGTACTTC. It translates to CASGDGAFEQYF.

The rearrangement uses TRBV4-3 and TRBJ1-1; D is unresolved. The CDR3 totals 16 residues. The germline gives CDR1 LGHNA, CDR2 YSLEER. V shed 0 bases and J shed 5 bases, with 16 bases lying between them. The CDR3 loop is CASSQDVGGLGTEAFF. DNA of the CDR3: TGCGCCAGCAGCCAAGATGTTGGTGGACTGGGGACTGAAGCTTTCTTT.

The V call is TRBV19, the J call TRBJ1-2; 10 nucleotides match TRBD1. The CDR3 spans 16 residues. Germline values: CDR1 LNHDA, CDR2 SQIVND (reference sequence). V trimming: 11 bases; J trimming: 3 bases; junction bases outside the gene matches: 15. For the CDR3, the DNA is TGTGCCTGGAGTGGCCTCGACAGGGGGCTTTACTATGGCTACACCTTC. As protein: CAWSGLDRGLYYGYTF.

The chain joins TRBV27 to TRBJ2-5; tentatively, D is TRBD1 (5 bases). The CDR3 sequence is 14 residues long. The V gene lost 2 bases and the J gene lost 5 bases, with 12 bases spanning the gap. Germline CDR1 MNHEY, CDR2 SMNVEV (reference sequence). CDR3 DNA: TGTGCCAGCAGTTTACAAGGGGAAGGGGAGACCCAGTACTTC. This codes for CASSLQGEGETQYF.

This clonotype was counted many times. The J gene is TRBJ2-7, the V gene TRBV6-5, with D unclear. The V gene lost 6 bases and the J gene lost 1 base, with 10 bases spanning the gap. There are 13 residues in the CDR3. The germline CDR1 and CDR2 sequences are MNHEY and SVGAGI. CDR3 region: CASSRGGSYEQYF. DNA for the CDR3: TGTGCCAGCAGCAGAGGTGGGTCCTACGAGCAGTACTTC.